This TCR beta chain was obtained from a study of CD8+CD57+ T cells in acquired aplastic anemia. With V trimmed by 7 bases and J by 4 bases, 5 bases remained unmatched. CDR3 length: 13 amino acids. The authors sequenced patients whose flow cytometry had shown CD8+CD57+ cell expansion. Profiles of TCR beta VDJ and CDR3 were generated from a genomic DNA template. TCRdb reanalysed the reads using MiXCR and keeps one entry per CDR3 protein. The sample includes some 200,000 distinct CDR3 sequences, around half of them seen just once. The sequenced sample was sorted CD4+, CD8+, or CD8+CD57+ T cells (not recorded which) from PBMCs. The V gene is TRBV12-3 or TRBV12-4, the J gene TRBJ2-5; 8 nucleotides line up with TRBD2. The sequence derives from a human donor with aplastic anemia. CDR3 loop: CASTPGGGETQYF. As DNA, the CDR3 is TGTGCCAGCACCCCGGGGGGGGGAGAGACCCAGTACTTC.